The source of this T cell receptor (beta chain) is a study of blood T cell repertoires in COVID-19. Assay used: immunoSEQ multiplex PCR; TCRdb lists only in-frame clones, some missing. The table includes around 140,000 clones, over 80% detected once. Trimming took 5 bases from V and 0 from J, leaving 18 bases between them. The CDR3 contains 17 residues. CDR1 MNHNY and CDR2 SVGAGI come from the germline V gene (reference sequence). The sample taken for sequencing was peripheral blood. This receptor was obtained from a man between 50 and 59 years old with active COVID-19. This chain links TRBV6-6 with TRBJ2-3; D might be TRBD2 (5 bases). CDR3 sequence (DNA): TGTGCCAGCAGTCGGGGTTTTGGGCGGGCTAGCACAGATACGCAGTATTTT. It yields the protein CASSRGFGRASTDTQYF.